This T cell receptor (beta chain) was recorded in a study of shared clonotypes between healthy human individuals. Findings of the study overall: Relative to clonotypes present in all four donors, those not shared had lower generation probabilities. Between a few donors, naive CD4 clonotypes were shared at a level of roughly 5.5%.

Subsets obtained from CD4+ cells comprised CD45RA+ naive and CD45RA-negative memory cells. The table came from immunoSEQ multiplex PCR; TCRdb's copy has only in-frame clones and leaves some out. The table has 600,000 to 700,000 clones, less than 80% seen once. About this clone: Antigen unknown. This same CDR3 is encoded by further DNA sequences in the sample.

After removal of 3 bases from V and 4 bases from J, the junction contained 5 bases not matched to a gene. This CDR3 has 15 amino acids. Per the germline V gene, CDR1 is SEHNR and CDR2 is FQNEAQ (reference sequence). Sequencing was performed on memory CD4+ T cells sorted from blood. The sample's subset: CD45RA-negative fraction. The clonotype comes from a woman in her thirties in good health. The chain carries TRBV7-9 and TRBJ1-4, with TRBD1 matching over 7 bases. This chain's CDR3 is CASSLTGTVNEKLFF. The DNA of the CDR3 is TGTGCCAGCAGCTTGACCGGGACAGTTAATGAAAAACTGTTTTTT. Together with reference TRBV7-9 and TRBJ1-4, the CDR3 gives the full variable domain: DTGVSQNPRHKITKRGQNVTFRCDPISEHNRLYWYRQTLGQGPEFLTYFQNEAQLEKSRLLSDRFSAERPKGSFSTLEIQRTEQGDSAMYLCASSLTGTVNEKLFFGSGTQLSVL.